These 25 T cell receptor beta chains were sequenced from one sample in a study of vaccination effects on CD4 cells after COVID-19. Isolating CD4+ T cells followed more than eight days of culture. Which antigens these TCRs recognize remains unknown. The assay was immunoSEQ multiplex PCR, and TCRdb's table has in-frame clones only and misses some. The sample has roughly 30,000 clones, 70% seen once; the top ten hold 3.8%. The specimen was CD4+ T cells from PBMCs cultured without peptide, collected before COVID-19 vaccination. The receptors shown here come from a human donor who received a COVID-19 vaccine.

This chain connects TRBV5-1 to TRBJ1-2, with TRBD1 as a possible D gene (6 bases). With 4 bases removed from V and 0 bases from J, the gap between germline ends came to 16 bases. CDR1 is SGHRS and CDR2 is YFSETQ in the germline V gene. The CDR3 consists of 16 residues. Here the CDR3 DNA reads TGCGCCAGCAGCCCGACTCCCGGGACAACTAACTATGGCTACACCTTC. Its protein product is CASSPTPGTTNYGYTF.

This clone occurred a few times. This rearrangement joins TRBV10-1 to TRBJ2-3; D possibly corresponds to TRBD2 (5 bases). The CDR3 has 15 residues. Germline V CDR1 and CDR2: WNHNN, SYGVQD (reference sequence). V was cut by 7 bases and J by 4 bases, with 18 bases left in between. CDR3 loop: CASKPGGPGSDTQYF. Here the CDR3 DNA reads TGCGCCAGCAAGCCGGGTGGCCCGGGGTCAGATACGCAGTATTTT.

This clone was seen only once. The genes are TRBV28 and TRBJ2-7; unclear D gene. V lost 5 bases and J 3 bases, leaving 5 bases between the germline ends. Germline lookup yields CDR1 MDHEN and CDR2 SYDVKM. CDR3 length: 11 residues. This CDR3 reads CASSLNYEQYF. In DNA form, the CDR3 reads TGTGCCAGCAGTCTTAACTACGAGCAGTACTTC.

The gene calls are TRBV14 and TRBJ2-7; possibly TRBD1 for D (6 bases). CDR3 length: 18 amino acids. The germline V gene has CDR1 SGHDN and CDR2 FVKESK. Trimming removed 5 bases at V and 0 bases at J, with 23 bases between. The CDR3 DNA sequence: TGTGCCAGCAGCTTCACGAGACAGGCGCTCACTAGCTCCTACGAGCAGTACTTC. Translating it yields CASSFTRQALTSSYEQYF.

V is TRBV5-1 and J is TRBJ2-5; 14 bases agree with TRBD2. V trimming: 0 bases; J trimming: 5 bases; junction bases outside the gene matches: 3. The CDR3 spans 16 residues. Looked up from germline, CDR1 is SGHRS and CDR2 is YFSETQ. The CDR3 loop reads CASSLGLAGGPETQYF. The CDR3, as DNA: TGCGCCAGCAGCTTGGGACTAGCGGGGGGGCCGGAGACCCAGTACTTC.

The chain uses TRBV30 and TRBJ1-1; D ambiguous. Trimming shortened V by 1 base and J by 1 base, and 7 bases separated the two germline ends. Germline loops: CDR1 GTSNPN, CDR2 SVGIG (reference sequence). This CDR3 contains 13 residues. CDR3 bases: TGTGCCTGGAGTGCGAGCAGGAACACTGAAGCTTTCTTT. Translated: CAWSASRNTEAFF. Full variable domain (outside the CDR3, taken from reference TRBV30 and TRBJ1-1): SQTIHQWPATLVQPVGSPLSLECTVEGTSNPNLYWYRQAAGRGLQLLFYSVGIGQISSEVPQNLSASRPQDRQFILSSKKLLLSDSGFYLCAWSASRNTEAFFGQGTRLTVV.

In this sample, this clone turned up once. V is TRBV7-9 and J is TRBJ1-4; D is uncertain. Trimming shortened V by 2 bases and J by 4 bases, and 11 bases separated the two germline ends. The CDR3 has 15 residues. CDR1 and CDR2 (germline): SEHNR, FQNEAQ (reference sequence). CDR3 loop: CASSLKLLDNEKLFF. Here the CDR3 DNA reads TGTGCCAGCAGCTTAAAACTTCTCGATAATGAAAAACTGTTTTTT.

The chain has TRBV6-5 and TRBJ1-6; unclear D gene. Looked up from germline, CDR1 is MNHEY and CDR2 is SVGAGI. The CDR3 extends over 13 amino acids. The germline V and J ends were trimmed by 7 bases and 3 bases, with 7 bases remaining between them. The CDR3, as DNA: TGTGCCAGCACGGGAGGCTATAATTCACCCCTCCACTTT. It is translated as CASTGGYNSPLHF.

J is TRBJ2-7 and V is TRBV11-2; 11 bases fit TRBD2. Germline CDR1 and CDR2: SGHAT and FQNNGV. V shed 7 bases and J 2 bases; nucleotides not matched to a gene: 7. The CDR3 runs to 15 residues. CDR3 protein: CASTPGLAGPYEQYF. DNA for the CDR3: TGTGCCAGCACTCCAGGACTAGCGGGCCCCTACGAGCAGTACTTC.

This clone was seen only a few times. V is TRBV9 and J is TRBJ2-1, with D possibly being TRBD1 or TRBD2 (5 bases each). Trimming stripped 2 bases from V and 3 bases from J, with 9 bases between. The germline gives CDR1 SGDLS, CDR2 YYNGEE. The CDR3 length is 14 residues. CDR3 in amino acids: CASSVGVLYNEQFF. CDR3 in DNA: TGTGCCAGCAGCGTGGGGGTTCTCTACAATGAGCAGTTCTTC.

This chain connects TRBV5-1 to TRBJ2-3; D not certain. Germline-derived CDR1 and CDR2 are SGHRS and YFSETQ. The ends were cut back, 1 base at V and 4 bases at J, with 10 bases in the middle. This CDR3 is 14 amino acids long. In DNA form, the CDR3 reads TGCGCCAGCAGCTTGTCTCGGAGCCCAGATACGCAGTATTTT. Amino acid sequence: CASSLSRSPDTQYF. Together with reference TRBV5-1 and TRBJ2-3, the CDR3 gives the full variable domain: KAGVTQTPRYLIKTRGQQVTLSCSPISGHRSVSWYQQTPGQGLQFLFEYFSETQRNKGNFPGRFSGRQFSNSRSEMNVSTLELGDSALYLCASSLSRSPDTQYFGPGTRLTVL.

This chain's CDR3 is CASTETSGRPRPRDEQFF. CDR3 bases: TGTGCCAGCACGGAAACTAGCGGGAGACCAAGGCCAAGGGATGAGCAGTTCTTC. The gene calls are TRBV6-4 and TRBJ2-1; 11 bases fit TRBD2. V trimming: 7 bases; J trimming: 8 bases; junction bases outside the gene matches: 19. Germline V gene sequence: CDR1 MRHNA, CDR2 SNTAGT. This CDR3 is 18 amino acids long.

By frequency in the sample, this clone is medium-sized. This chain's CDR3 is CASSLTAANTGELFF. In nucleotides, the CDR3 is TGCGCCAGCAGCTTGACAGCTGCGAACACCGGGGAGCTGTTTTTT. This chain joins TRBV5-1 and TRBJ2-2, with no clear D. V was trimmed by 1 base and J by 0 bases, leaving 7 bases between them. This CDR3 comprises 15 residues. Germline V gene lookup returns CDR1 SGHRS and CDR2 YFSETQ.

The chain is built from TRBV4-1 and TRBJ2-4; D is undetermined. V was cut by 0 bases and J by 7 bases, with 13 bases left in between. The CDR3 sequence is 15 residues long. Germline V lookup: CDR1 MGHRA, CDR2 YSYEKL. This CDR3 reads CASSQDGRVANIQYF. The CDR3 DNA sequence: TGCGCCAGCAGCCAAGATGGCAGAGTGGCGAACATTCAGTACTTC.

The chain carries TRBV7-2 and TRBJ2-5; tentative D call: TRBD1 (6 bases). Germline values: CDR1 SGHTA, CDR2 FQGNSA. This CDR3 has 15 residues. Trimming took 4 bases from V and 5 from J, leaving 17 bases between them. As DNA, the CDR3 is TGTGCCAGCAGCTCCCGGGTCGGAAGGGGGGAGACCCAGTACTTC. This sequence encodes CASSSRVGRGETQYF.

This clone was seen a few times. In DNA form, the CDR3 reads TGCGCCAGCAGTGAAACAGGGGGCGGCAATCAGCCCCAGCATTTT. Its protein product is CASSETGGGNQPQHF. The J gene is TRBJ1-5, the V gene TRBV10-2; 9 nucleotides match TRBD1. The CDR3 sequence is 15 residues long. Germline loops: CDR1 WSHSY, CDR2 SAAADI. Trimming at V came to 3 bases and at J to 2 bases, leaving 2 bases not matched to a gene.

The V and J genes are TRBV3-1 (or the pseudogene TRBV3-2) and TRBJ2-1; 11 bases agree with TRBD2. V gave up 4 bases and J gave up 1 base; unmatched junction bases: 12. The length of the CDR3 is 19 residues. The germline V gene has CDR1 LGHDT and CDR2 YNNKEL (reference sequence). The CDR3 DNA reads TGTGCCAGCAGCCCACCTGCGGGTAGCGGGAGGGTTTCCTACAATGAGCAGTTCTTC. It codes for CASSPPAGSGRVSYNEQFF.

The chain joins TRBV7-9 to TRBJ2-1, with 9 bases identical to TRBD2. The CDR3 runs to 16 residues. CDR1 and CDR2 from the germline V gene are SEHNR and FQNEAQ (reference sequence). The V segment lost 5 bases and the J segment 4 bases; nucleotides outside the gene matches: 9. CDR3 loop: CASSQDSGGLYNEQFF. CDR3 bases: TGTGCCAGCAGCCAGGATAGCGGGGGATTATACAATGAGCAGTTCTTC.

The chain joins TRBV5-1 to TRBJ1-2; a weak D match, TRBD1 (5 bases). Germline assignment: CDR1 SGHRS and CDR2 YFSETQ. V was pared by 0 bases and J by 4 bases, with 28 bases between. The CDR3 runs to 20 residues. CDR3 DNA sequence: TGCGCCAGCAGCTTGGGATGGGATTTGTTGGCTCACAGGCCATCCTATGGCTACACCTTC. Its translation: CASSLGWDLLAHRPSYGYTF.

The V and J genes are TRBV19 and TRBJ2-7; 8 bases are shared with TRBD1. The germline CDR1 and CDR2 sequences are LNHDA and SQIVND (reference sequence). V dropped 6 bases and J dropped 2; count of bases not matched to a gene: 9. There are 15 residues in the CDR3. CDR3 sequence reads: CASRATGDPAYEQYF. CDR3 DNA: TGTGCCAGTAGGGCGACAGGGGACCCCGCCTACGAGCAGTACTTC.

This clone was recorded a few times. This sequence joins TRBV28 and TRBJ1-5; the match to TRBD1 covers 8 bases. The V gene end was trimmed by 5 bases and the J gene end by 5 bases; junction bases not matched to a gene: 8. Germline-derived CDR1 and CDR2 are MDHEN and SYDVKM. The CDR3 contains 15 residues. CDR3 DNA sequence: TGTGCCAGCAGTCTCCGCAGGGGGCGCGATCAGCCCCAGCATTTT. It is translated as CASSLRRGRDQPQHF. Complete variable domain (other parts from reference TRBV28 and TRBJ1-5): DVKVTQSSRYLVKRTGEKVFLECVQDMDHENMFWYRQDPGLGLRLIYFSYDVKMKEKGDIPEGYSVSREKKERFSLILESASTNQTSMYLCASSLRRGRDQPQHFGDGTRLSIL.

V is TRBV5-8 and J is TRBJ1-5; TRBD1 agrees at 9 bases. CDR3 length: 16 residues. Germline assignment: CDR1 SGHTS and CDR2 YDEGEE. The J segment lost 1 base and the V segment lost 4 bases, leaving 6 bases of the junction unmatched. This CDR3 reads CASSATDRGSNQPQHF. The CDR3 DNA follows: TGTGCCAGCAGCGCCACTGACAGGGGGAGCAATCAGCCCCAGCATTTT.

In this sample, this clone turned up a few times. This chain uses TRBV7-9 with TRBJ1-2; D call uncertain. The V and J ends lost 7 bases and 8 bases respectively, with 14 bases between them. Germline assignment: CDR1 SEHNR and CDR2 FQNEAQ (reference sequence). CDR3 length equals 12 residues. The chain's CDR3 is CASNGRRGGYTF. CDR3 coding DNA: TGTGCCAGCAACGGACGACGGGGAGGCTACACCTTC.

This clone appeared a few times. CDR3 region: CATSRDRAGGSGELFF. Here the CDR3 DNA reads TGTGCCACCAGCAGAGATCGGGCAGGGGGCTCCGGGGAGCTGTTTTTT. The chain combines TRBV15 with TRBJ2-2, with 8 positions matching TRBD1. CDR1 is LNHNV, CDR2 YYDKDF, per germline (reference sequence). CDR3 length: 16 amino acids. Germline trimming cut 0 bases from V and 6 bases from J; bases unmatched to any gene: 6. The full variable domain, with the rest looked up from reference TRBV15 and TRBJ2-2, is DAMVIQNPRYQVTQFGKPVTLSCSQTLNHNVMYWYQQKSSQAPKLLFHYYDKDFNNEADTPDNFQSRRPNTSFCFLDIRSPGLGDTAMYLCATSRDRAGGSGELFFGEGSRLTVL.

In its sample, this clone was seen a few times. CDR3 DNA sequence: TGCGCCAGCAGCCAAGATTTTGGCGGCAGGGACACTGAAGCTTTCTTT. The encoded protein is CASSQDFGGRDTEAFF. The rearrangement links TRBV4-1 to TRBJ1-1; tentative D call: TRBD1 (5 bases). Germline assignment: CDR1 MGHRA and CDR2 YSYEKL. CDR3 length equals 16 residues. Between the trimmed V and J ends, which lost 0 bases and 3 bases, there was a span of 14 bases.